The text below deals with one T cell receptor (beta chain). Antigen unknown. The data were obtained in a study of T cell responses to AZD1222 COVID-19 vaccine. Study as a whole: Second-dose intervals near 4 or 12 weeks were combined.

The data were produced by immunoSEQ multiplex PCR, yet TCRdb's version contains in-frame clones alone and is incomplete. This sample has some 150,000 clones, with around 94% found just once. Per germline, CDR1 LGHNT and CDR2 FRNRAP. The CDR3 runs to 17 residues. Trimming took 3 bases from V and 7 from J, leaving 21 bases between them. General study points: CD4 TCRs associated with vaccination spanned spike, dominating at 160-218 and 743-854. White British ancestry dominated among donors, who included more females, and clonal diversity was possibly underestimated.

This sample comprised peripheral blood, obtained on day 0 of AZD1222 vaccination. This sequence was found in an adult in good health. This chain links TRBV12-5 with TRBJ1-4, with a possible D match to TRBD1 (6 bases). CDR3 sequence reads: CASGFYPTTGRGEKLFF. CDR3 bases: TGTGCTAGTGGTTTCTACCCAACTACAGGGAGAGGTGAAAAACTGTTTTTT.